This is a list of T cell receptor beta chains from one sample in a study of cytomegalovirus exposure and HLA in healthy donors. The data were produced by immunoSEQ multiplex PCR, yet TCRdb's version contains in-frame clones alone and is incomplete. The sample lists 110,000 to 150,000 clones; around a tenth were seen once. Source material: PBMCs. These receptors were obtained from a man aged 45 to 65 in good health and CMV-seronegative. CDR3s leave out the opening cysteine and the closing phenylalanine or tryptophan. A D gene is named only where the DNA matches it firmly.

J gene | D gene | V gene | CDR3 protein
TRBJ1-1 | - | TRBV5-1 | ASSSSGGNLNTEAF
TRBJ2-1 | TRBD2 | TRBV7-9 | ASSLAGTSGRVGEQF
TRBJ2-6 | TRBD1 | TRBV6-5 | ASSSGGSGANVLT
TRBJ2-3 | - | TRBV5-1 | ASSPLRGGTDTQY
TRBJ2-3 | TRBD1 | TRBV27 | ASSFTQGGYTDTQY
TRBJ1-1 | - | TRBV30 | AWSPGRENTEAF
TRBJ1-3 | - | TRBV11-2 | ASSLGGGSGNTIY
TRBJ1-2 | TRBD1 | TRBV28 | ASRETGDNYGYT
TRBJ2-3 | - | TRBV6-1 | ASIGLQTTTDTQY
TRBJ2-3 | TRBD1 | TRBV19 | ASSVRTGGEDTQY
TRBJ1-1 | - | TRBV19 | ASSQQASNTEAF
TRBJ2-7 | - | TRBV10-3 | AISESGNGSEQY
TRBJ2-5 | - | TRBV11-3 | ASSLGLLGDETQY
TRBJ2-5 | - | TRBV5-1 | ASSTRPTDLYETQY
TRBJ2-1 | TRBD2 | TRBV5-4 | ASSLTSGAPNEQF
TRBJ2-5 | TRBD1 | TRBV7-9 | ASSLTGGRETQY
TRBJ1-1 | - | TRBV7-9 | ASSGRTPEAF
TRBJ2-6 | - | TRBV6-1 | ASSVRSGSSGANVLT
TRBJ2-2 | - | TRBV4-1 | ASSQEGGQNTGELF
TRBJ2-5 | - | TRBV6-5 | ASSLWDSQETQY
TRBJ2-7 | TRBD1 | TRBV4-2 | ASWGGTGGFDEQY
TRBJ2-3 | TRBD2 | TRBV29-1 | SVEDPRTSGSTDTQY
TRBJ2-1 | TRBD1 | TRBV6-1 | ASSATGLRDEQF
TRBJ2-3 | - | TRBV7-3 | ASTTGSGSDTQY
TRBJ2-3 | TRBD2 | TRBV11-2 | ASSRGLAGGPSTDTQY
TRBJ1-2 | - | TRBV5-1 | ASSPEGSRYGYT
TRBJ2-7 | TRBD2 | TRBV2 | ASSSGGGYEQY
TRBJ2-1 | - | TRBV15 | ATSNRTAQF
TRBJ1-5 | - | TRBV5-5 | ASSLDRGDSNQPQH
TRBJ1-4 | TRBD1 | TRBV7-2 | ASSVEGTGDEKLF
TRBJ2-3 | TRBD2 | TRBV30 | ARSSGRSTDTQY
TRBJ2-4 | TRBD1 | TRBV5-6 | ASSFRDSLRKNIQY
TRBJ2-7 | - | TRBV7-8 | ASSPRPAQGPYEQY
TRBJ2-3 | TRBD2 | TRBV6-1 | AQGGANTDTQY
TRBJ2-2 | - | TRBV7-2 | ASNRWSMTGELF
TRBJ2-7 | - | TRBV5-6 | ASSPTGRYEQY
TRBJ1-1 | - | TRBV19 | ASSTQGDTEAF
TRBJ1-2 | TRBD1 | TRBV10-3 | AIGTGSYGYT
TRBJ2-2 | - | TRBV18 | ASSPDRKNTGELF
TRBJ2-7 | - | TRBV2 | ASSLSEQY